The sample holds many counts of the clone carrying this TCR beta chain. The antigen is not known. V lost 4 bases and J lost 8, with 14 bases in between. CDR1 LNHDA and CDR2 SQIVND come from the germline V gene (reference sequence). The CDR3 has 14 amino acids. The whole isolated RNA underwent reverse transcription, so sequencing captured expressed TCRB transcripts. Profiled with immunoSEQ multiplex PCR; TCRdb holds only in-frame clones, not every one. Among approximately 140,000 clones listed, about 7% were seen once. This record comes from a study of beta chain features in type 1 diabetes. Study findings and constraints: Significant though moderate, a shortening of TCRB CDR3s appeared in all four CD4+ subsets of Type 1 diabetes patients.

The clonotype was recovered from a woman between 25 and 40 years old in good health. The genes are TRBV19 and TRBJ1-4; no clear D gene. The sample taken for sequencing was central memory CD4+ T cells from blood. The CDR3 region is CASSTGRGGEKLFF. The CDR3 region has the DNA TGTGCCAGTAGTACCGGACGCGGCGGGGAAAAACTGTTTTTT.